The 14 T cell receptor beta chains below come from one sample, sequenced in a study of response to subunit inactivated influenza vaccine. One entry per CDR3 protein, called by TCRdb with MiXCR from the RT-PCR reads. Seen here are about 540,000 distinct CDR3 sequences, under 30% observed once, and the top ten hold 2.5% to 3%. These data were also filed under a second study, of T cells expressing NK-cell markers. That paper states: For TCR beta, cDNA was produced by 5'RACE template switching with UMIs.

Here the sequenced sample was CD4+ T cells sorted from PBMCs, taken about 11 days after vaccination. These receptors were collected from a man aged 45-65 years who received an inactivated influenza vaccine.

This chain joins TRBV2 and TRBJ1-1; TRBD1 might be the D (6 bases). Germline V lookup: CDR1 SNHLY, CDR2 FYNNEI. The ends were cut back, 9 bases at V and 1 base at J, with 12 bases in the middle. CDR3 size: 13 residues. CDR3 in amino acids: CASKARGNTEAFF. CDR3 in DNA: TGTGCCAGTAAGGCCAGGGGGAACACTGAAGCTTTCTTT.

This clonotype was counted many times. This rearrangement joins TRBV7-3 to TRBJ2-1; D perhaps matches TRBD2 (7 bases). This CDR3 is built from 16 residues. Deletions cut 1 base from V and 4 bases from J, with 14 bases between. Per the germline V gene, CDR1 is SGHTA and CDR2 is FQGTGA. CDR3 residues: CASSLIGGARYNEQFF. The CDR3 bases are TGTGCCAGCAGCTTAATTGGGGGGGCCCGATACAATGAGCAGTTCTTC.

CDR3 loop: CASSLGGGLGDTEAFF. CDR3 DNA: TGTGCCAGCAGCTTAGGAGGGGGCTTAGGAGACACTGAAGCTTTCTTT. The chain combines TRBV7-2 with TRBJ1-1; 7 bases map to TRBD1. The CDR3 loop spans 16 amino acids. Germline-derived CDR1 and CDR2 are SGHTA and FQGNSA. J was trimmed by 3 bases and V by 1 base; bases with no gene match: 8. Complete variable domain (other parts from reference TRBV7-2 and TRBJ1-1): GAGVSQSPSNKVTEKGKDVELRCDPISGHTALYWYRQSLGQGLEFLIYFQGNSAPDKSGLPSDRFSAERTGGSVSTLTIQRTQQEDSAVYLCASSLGGGLGDTEAFFGQGTRLTVV.

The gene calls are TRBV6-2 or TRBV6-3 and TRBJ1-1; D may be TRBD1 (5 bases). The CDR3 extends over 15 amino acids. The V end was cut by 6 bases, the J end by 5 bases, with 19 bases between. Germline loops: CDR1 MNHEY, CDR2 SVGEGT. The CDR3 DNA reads TGTGCCAGCAGGCTCGCTCGGGGGGGAAGGACTGAAGCTTTCTTT. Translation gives CASRLARGGRTEAFF.

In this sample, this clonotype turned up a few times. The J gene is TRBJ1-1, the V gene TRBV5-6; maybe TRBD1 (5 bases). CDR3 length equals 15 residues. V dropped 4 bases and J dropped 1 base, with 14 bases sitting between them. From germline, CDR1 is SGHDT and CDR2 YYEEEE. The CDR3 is CASSRRSTGNTEAFF. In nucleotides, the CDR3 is TGTGCCAGCAGCCGAAGGAGTACAGGGAACACTGAAGCTTTCTTT.

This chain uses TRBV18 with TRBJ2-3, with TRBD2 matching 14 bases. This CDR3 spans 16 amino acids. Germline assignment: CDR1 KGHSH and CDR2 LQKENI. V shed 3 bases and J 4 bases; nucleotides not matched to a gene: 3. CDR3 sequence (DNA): TGTGCCAGCTCACCGACGACTAGCGGGGGGGCAGATACGCAGTATTTT. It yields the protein CASSPTTSGGADTQYF.

CDR3 sequence: CASSSPSGGSYEQYF. Written as DNA, the CDR3 is TGTGCCAGCAGCTCCCCAAGCGGGGGCTCCTACGAGCAGTACTTC. The rearrangement uses TRBV7-8 and TRBJ2-7; 8 bases are shared with TRBD2. The ends lost 4 bases at V and 0 bases at J; junction bases unmatched: 5. CDR3 length: 15 residues. In germline, CDR1 is SGHVS, CDR2 FQNEAQ.

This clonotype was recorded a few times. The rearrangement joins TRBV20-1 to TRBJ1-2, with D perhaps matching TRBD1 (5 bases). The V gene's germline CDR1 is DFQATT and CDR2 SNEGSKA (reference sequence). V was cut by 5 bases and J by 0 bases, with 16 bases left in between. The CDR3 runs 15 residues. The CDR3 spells CSAGGGTGPNYGYTF. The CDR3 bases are TGCAGTGCTGGAGGCGGGACGGGCCCTAACTATGGCTACACCTTC.

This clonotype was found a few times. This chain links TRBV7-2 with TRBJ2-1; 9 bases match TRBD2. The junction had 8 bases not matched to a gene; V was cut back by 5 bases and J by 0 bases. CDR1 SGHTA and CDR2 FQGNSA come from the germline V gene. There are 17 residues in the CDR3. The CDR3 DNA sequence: TGTGCCAGCAGCCGAACTAGCGGGCACAGCTCCTACAATGAGCAGTTCTTC. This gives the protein CASSRTSGHSSYNEQFF.

The CDR3 nucleotides are TGTGCCAGCAGCTCCCAGGGGGGACTGGGAGAGACCCAGTACTTC. Translation gives CASSSQGGLGETQYF. V and J are TRBV7-9 and TRBJ2-5, with D possibly being TRBD1 (7 bases). Per the germline V gene, CDR1 is SEHNR and CDR2 is FQNEAQ (reference sequence). This CDR3 spans 15 amino acids. Trimming took off 4 bases at V and 4 bases at J, with 16 bases between the two ends.

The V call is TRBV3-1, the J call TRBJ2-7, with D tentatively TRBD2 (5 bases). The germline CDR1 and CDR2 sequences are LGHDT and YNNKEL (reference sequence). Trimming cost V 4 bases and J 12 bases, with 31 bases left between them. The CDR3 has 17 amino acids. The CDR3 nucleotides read TGTGCCAGCAGCCCTTTCAACCCGATAAACCTAGCTGCTAATACGTACTTC. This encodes CASSPFNPINLAANTYF.

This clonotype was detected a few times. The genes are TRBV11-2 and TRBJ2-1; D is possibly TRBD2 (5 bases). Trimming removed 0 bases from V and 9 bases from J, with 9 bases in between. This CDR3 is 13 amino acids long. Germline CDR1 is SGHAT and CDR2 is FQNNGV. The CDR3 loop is CASSLDPLAEQFF. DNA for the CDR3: TGTGCCAGCAGCTTAGACCCCCTAGCTGAGCAGTTCTTC.

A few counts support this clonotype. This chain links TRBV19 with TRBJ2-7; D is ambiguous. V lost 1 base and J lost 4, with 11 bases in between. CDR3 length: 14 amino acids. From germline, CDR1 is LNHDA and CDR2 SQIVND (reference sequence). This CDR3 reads CASSIGGSDYEQYF. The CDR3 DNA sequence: TGTGCCAGTAGTATAGGGGGTTCGGATTACGAGCAGTACTTC.

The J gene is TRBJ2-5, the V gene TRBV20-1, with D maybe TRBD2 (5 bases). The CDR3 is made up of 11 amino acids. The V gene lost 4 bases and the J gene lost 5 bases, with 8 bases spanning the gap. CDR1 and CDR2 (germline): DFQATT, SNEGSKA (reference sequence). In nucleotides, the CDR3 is TGCAGTGCTAAAGGCGGGGAGACCCAGTACTTC. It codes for CSAKGGETQYF.